This T cell receptor beta chain was sequenced during a study of T cell clones after liver transplantation (dated 2019 in TCRdb). For the study in its entirety: The samples were obtained from ITN030ST, a randomized trial that attempted immunosuppression withdrawal within 2 years after liver transplantation. As an antigen-independent comparator for donor-reactive sequences, third party-reactive TCRbeta sequences were also identified from pre-transplant MLRs. Subjects received no induction therapy and standard immunosuppression until randomization at 12-24 months post-transplant. Donor-reactive T cell clones were identified by TCRbeta sequencing following a pre-transplant mixed lymphocyte reaction and were subsequently tracked in post-transplant blood. Of the eight recipients, a few were HCV-positive, while the remaining recipients had been transplanted for non-autoimmune, non-viral indications. Blood samples were collected pre-transplant, pre-randomization before withdrawal, and post-randomization after either complete withdrawal or failed withdrawal. The studied cohort comprised 8 liver transplant recipients, 3 classified as tolerant and 5 as non-tolerant. Tolerance meant complete immunosuppression withdrawal for at least one year without liver enzymes rising beyond twice the upper limit of normal. Findings and caveats that apply to the study as a whole: A significant post-transplant decrease in circulating donor-reactive CD4 TCRbeta sequences was observed in most of the 8 subjects, irrespective of tolerance or HCV status. A greater decline was seen for donor-reactive sequences than for third party-reactive sequences, suggesting partial antigen-specific deletion unrelated to withdrawal success. Conclusions were preliminary, limited by small, heterogeneous patient numbers and non-standardized post-transplant time points. Low numbers of available donor cells limited the measurable donor-reactive repertoire in two subjects. Once repertoire turnover was taken into account, donor-reactive detection showed a significant reduction for CD4 in 7 of 8 subjects and for CD8 in 8 of 8. Because allograft tissue specimens were not available, migration of donor-reactive T cells into the graft, rather than deletion, may have occurred.

Including the terminal cysteine and phenylalanine, the CDR3 comprises 16 residues. Left in the record is the CDR3 DNA by itself, 48 bases read in frame from the first base. High-throughput TCRbeta CDR3 sequencing of frozen genomic DNA was performed by immunoSEQ, with PCR amplification, mapping, bias correction and internal controls included. The authors' pipeline ran thus. Only productive rearrangements were retained, with each unique TCRbeta sequence defined by its CDR3 nucleotide sequence together with its V and J gene. For a sequence to be called donor-reactive, it needed a frequency of at least 0.01% and at least 5-fold expansion in CFSE-low cells compared with unstimulated pre-transplant cells. Minimum frequency thresholds were set for each subject based on the unstimulated sample with the lowest template count, ensuring at least 90% detection power. Jensen-Shannon divergence between the top 1000 TCRbeta sequences post- versus pre-transplant served as the measure of repertoire turnover. Changes in detection of donor-reactive sequences were tested with two-sided Fisher's exact tests. TCRdb's version of the immuneACCESS table is confined to in-frame rearrangements and falls short of the full clone set. An unresolved V gene accounts for under half of the shortfall where checked; the remainder is of unknown origin. The V and J calls and the clone size are those of that table, but D and trimming were determined from the DNA. This sample has 90,000 to 120,000 clones in its table, and 80% to 85% of those were observed once. Clones ranked in the top ten supply 0.99% of the sample.

This clone appeared a few times. Its recognized antigen is unknown. Base-call qualities are not available, and no considerably larger clone is one nucleotide away. The sample's time point label, in plain terms: pre-transplant. Unstimulated PBMCs, after thawing, were stained for CD3, CD4 and CD8 and then FACS-sorted into CD3+CD4+ and CD3+CD8+ populations. All 8 studied subjects were randomized to immunosuppression withdrawal. The Qiagen DNeasy Blood and Tissue Kit was used to isolate genomic DNA. The chain links TRBV21-1 with TRBJ1-1; TRBD1 is the table's D call, not checked against the DNA. TRBV21-1 is classified as a pseudogene. The source is a human donor who received a liver transplant. Sequences were derived from CD4+ T cells from blood, sampled before liver transplant. The DNA sequence follows: TGTGCCAGCATCTCCATCAAGGGGACAGGGGACACTGAAGCTTTCTTT. This is translated as CASISIKGTGDTEAFF.